The 24 T cell receptor beta chains below come from one sample, sequenced in a study of blood T cell repertoires in COVID-19. Some clones are missing from TCRdb's copy, which holds only in-frame ones; the method was immunoSEQ multiplex PCR. The table shows fewer than 250,000 clones, with less than 90% occurring only once. Sequenced material: PBMCs or T cells enriched from blood (not recorded which). All receptors derive from a middle-aged woman who had recovered from COVID-19.

This clone came up a few times. The chain joins TRBV7-2 to TRBJ1-2; 9 nucleotides line up with TRBD1. Looked up from germline, CDR1 is SGHTA and CDR2 is FQGNSA. This CDR3 is 13 amino acids long. V was clipped by 5 bases and J by 5 bases; unmatched bases: 3. In nucleotides, the CDR3 is TGTGCCAGCAGCGAAGACAGGGGGTATGGCTACACCTTC. Amino acids: CASSEDRGYGYTF.

This clone showed up just once. J is TRBJ2-1 and V is TRBV5-1, with a possible D match to TRBD1 (5 bases). The germline CDR1 and CDR2 sequences are SGHRS and YFSETQ. The CDR3 has 16 residues. V was clipped by 4 bases and J by 3 bases, with 17 bases between them. In DNA, the CDR3 is TGCGCCAGCAGCCCCGAAGTATCAAGGGGCTACAATGAGCAGTTCTTC. Translated: CASSPEVSRGYNEQFF.

In DNA, the CDR3 is TGTGCCAGCAACCCCAGGGGCGGTCGGGAGGGGCCCCAGCATTTT. Protein sequence: CASNPRGGREGPQHF. The V call is TRBV28, the J call TRBJ1-5, with D maybe TRBD1 (6 bases). The CDR3 runs 15 residues. Germline loops: CDR1 MDHEN, CDR2 SYDVKM. V gave up 7 bases and J gave up 9 bases, with 22 bases separating them. Variable domain in full (rest from reference TRBV28 and TRBJ1-5): DVKVTQSSRYLVKRTGEKVFLECVQDMDHENMFWYRQDPGLGLRLIYFSYDVKMKEKGDIPEGYSVSREKKERFSLILESASTNQTSMYLCASNPRGGREGPQHFGDGTRLSIL.

This sequence joins TRBV7-2 and TRBJ2-5; D not resolved. CDR3 length: 13 amino acids. Trimming removed 2 bases from V and 5 bases from J, with 9 bases in between. CDR1 is SGHTA, CDR2 FQGNSA, per germline. This CDR3 reads CASSLNLGETQYF. The CDR3 DNA follows: TGTGCCAGCAGCTTAAATCTCGGTGAGACCCAGTACTTC.

Comment on this clone: Other DNA sequences in this sample translate to the same CDR3. The chain has TRBV5-1 and TRBJ1-1; D remains unclear. The CDR3 has 14 amino acids. The germline CDR1 and CDR2 sequences are SGHRS and YFSETQ. The ends were cut back, 1 base at V and 3 bases at J, with 10 bases in the middle. The chain's CDR3 is CASSLSGADTEAFF. In DNA, the CDR3 is TGCGCCAGCAGCTTGTCGGGAGCCGACACTGAAGCTTTCTTT.

This chain joins TRBV6-4 and TRBJ2-3; 10 bases fit TRBD2. Germline values: CDR1 MRHNA, CDR2 SNTAGT. J lost 4 bases, V lost 4 bases, and 5 bases had no gene match. The CDR3 is made up of 15 amino acids. The CDR3 sequence: CASSAGSGRADTQYF. For the CDR3, the DNA is TGTGCCAGCAGTGCCGGAAGCGGGAGGGCAGATACGCAGTATTTT.

J is TRBJ1-5 and V is TRBV7-2; D is uncertain. The CDR3 loop spans 15 amino acids. Germline CDR1 reads SGHTA; CDR2 reads FQGNSA. V was pared by 2 bases and J by 0 bases, with 8 bases between. The CDR3 DNA reads TGTGCCAGCAGCTTAAGGCGGGATAGCAATCAGCCCCAGCATTTT. Translation: CASSLRRDSNQPQHF.

This chain joins TRBV7-8 and TRBJ2-1; 11 nucleotides line up with TRBD2. Germline assignment: CDR1 SGHVS and CDR2 FQNEAQ. Losses at the gene ends were 2 bases for V and 5 bases for J; bases not matched to a gene: 11. CDR3 length: 18 amino acids. In DNA, the CDR3 is TGTGCCAGCAGCTTACCTCGAAGACTAGCGGGGACCAACAATGAGCAGTTCTTC. Protein sequence: CASSLPRRLAGTNNEQFF.

The table lists this clone with a few counts. The gene calls are TRBV18 and TRBJ2-2, with a possible D match to TRBD1 (6 bases). The CDR3 is 15 residues long. Germline lookup yields CDR1 KGHSH and CDR2 LQKENI. V was cut by 1 base and J by 3 bases, with 9 bases left in between. For the CDR3, the DNA is TGTGCCAGCTCACCACGGACAGTAGACACCGGGGAGCTGTTTTTT. Its protein product is CASSPRTVDTGELFF.

The rearrangement joins TRBV5-1 to TRBJ1-3; 7 nucleotides align to TRBD1. The V segment lost 9 bases and the J segment 0 bases; nucleotides outside the gene matches: 6. The CDR3 spans 14 residues. Looked up from germline, CDR1 is SGHRS and CDR2 is YFSETQ. The CDR3 DNA reads as TGCGCCATCTTGGACAGGTTCTCTGGAAACACCATATATTTT. Encoded protein: CAILDRFSGNTIYF.

The gene calls are TRBV5-1 and TRBJ2-7; D remains ambiguous. V lost 7 bases, J lost 3 bases, and 8 bases lay in between. The CDR3 covers 11 residues. CDR1 and CDR2 (germline): SGHRS, YFSETQ. The CDR3 DNA reads as TGCGCCAGCCGACTCCTCTACGAGCAGTACTTC. Encoded protein: CASRLLYEQYF.

The V call is TRBV28, the J call TRBJ1-5; TRBD1 agrees at 8 bases. The CDR3 consists of 16 residues. V gave up 3 bases and J gave up 1 base; unmatched junction bases: 5. Germline V CDR1 and CDR2: MDHEN, SYDVKM. The CDR3 region has the DNA TGTGCCAGCAGTTTGATGACAGGGGCGAGCAATCAGCCCCAGCATTTT. It is translated as CASSLMTGASNQPQHF.

This clone was recorded once. V is TRBV21-1 and J is TRBJ1-4. TRBV21-1 is a recognized pseudogene. The CDR3 has 16 amino acids. Here the CDR3 reads CASSPGGQGGGEKLFF. In DNA, the CDR3 is TGTGCCAGCAGCCCCGGGGGGCAGGGCGGAGGGGAAAAACTGTTTTTT.

The CDR3 DNA follows: TGTGCCAGCAGCTTATGGGCACTTGGAGGGGTTTTAAATGGCTACACCTTC. It translates to CASSLWALGGVLNGYTF. The chain has TRBV13 and TRBJ1-2; D perhaps matches TRBD1 (5 bases). This CDR3 contains 17 residues. Looked up from germline, CDR1 is PRHDT and CDR2 is FYEKMQ (reference sequence). Trimming pared 2 bases from V and 6 bases from J, leaving 22 bases between.

V is TRBV19 and J is TRBJ1-5; the match to TRBD1 covers 8 bases. The V segment lost 5 bases and the J segment 1 base; nucleotides outside the gene matches: 4. CDR1 and CDR2 (germline): LNHDA, SQIVND (reference sequence). The length of the CDR3 is 15 residues. CDR3 sequence (DNA): TGTGCCAGTAGTGCTCGGACAGGGAGCAATCAGCCCCAGCATTTT. Its translation is CASSARTGSNQPQHF.

The J gene is TRBJ2-1, the V gene TRBV12-3 or TRBV12-4; perhaps TRBD1 as D (6 bases). Trimming took off 10 bases at V and 1 base at J, with 11 bases between the two ends. The CDR3 runs to 13 residues. The CDR3 DNA reads as TGTGCCACGTCGGGACAATCCTACAATGAGCAGTTCTTC. Protein product: CATSGQSYNEQFF.

The V call is TRBV28, the J call TRBJ1-3; perhaps TRBD1 as D (5 bases). V gave up 10 bases and J gave up 0 bases, with 16 bases separating them. Germline V gene lookup returns CDR1 MDHEN and CDR2 SYDVKM. The CDR3 runs to 15 residues. CDR3 loop: CAIRGVLSSGNTIYF. CDR3 coding DNA: TGTGCCATCCGGGGGGTTTTAAGCTCTGGAAACACCATATATTTT.

CDR3: CASSRSVGTSGSSVSYNEQFF. CDR3 DNA sequence: TGTGCCAGCTCACGGTCAGTCGGTACTAGCGGGAGCTCCGTCTCCTACAATGAGCAGTTCTTC. The chain couples TRBV18 to TRBJ2-1; 11 positions agree with TRBD2. Germline CDR1 KGHSH, CDR2 LQKENI. V was clipped by 4 bases and J by 0 bases; unmatched bases: 17. The CDR3 contains 21 residues.

The gene calls are TRBV6-5 and TRBJ2-1, with 14 bases that match TRBD2. The trim removed 6 bases at V and 9 bases at J, leaving 7 bases unmatched. Germline V gene lookup returns CDR1 MNHEY and CDR2 SVGAGI. The length of the CDR3 is 15 residues. CDR3 residues: CASSSRGLAGVEQFF. The CDR3 bases are TGTGCCAGCAGCTCCAGGGGACTAGCGGGAGTTGAGCAGTTCTTC.

V and J are TRBV13 and TRBJ2-3; 11 bases fit TRBD2. The CDR3 runs 16 residues. The junction had 7 bases not matched to a gene; V was cut back by 4 bases and J by 4 bases. The V gene's germline CDR1 is PRHDT and CDR2 FYEKMQ (reference sequence). The CDR3 DNA sequence: TGTGCCAGCAGCTCAAGGGGTAGCGGGAGGGCAGATACGCAGTATTTT. This encodes CASSSRGSGRADTQYF.

The V and J genes are TRBV28 and TRBJ2-1, with TRBD1 as a possible D gene (6 bases). CDR1 and CDR2 from the germline V gene are MDHEN and SYDVKM. Trimming cost V 6 bases and J 12 bases, with 18 bases left between them. The CDR3 totals 13 residues. The CDR3 loop is CASRVRTRRGQFF. CDR3 DNA: TGTGCCAGCAGGGTTAGAACACGCAGGGGGCAGTTCTTC.

DNA of the CDR3: TGTGCCAGCAGAGGACTAAAGCTAGCCAAAAACATTCAGTACTTC. Amino acid sequence: CASRGLKLAKNIQYF. V usage is TRBV6-5 and J usage is TRBJ2-4; the D gene is possibly TRBD2 (6 bases). CDR1 and CDR2 (germline): MNHEY, SVGAGI. The germline V and J ends were trimmed by 6 bases and 0 bases, with 12 bases remaining between them. The CDR3 runs 15 residues.

The chain is built from TRBV6-5 and TRBJ1-4; TRBD1 matches 9 bases. V gave up 6 bases and J gave up 4 bases; unmatched junction bases: 0. Germline V CDR1 and CDR2: MNHEY, SVGAGI. The CDR3 extends over 13 amino acids. CDR3 residues: CASRGQGNEKLFF. CDR3 bases: TGTGCCAGCAGGGGACAGGGTAATGAAAAACTGTTTTTT.

Only one count was recorded for this clone. The genes are TRBV6-5 and TRBJ1-3; 8 bases match TRBD1. Germline V lookup: CDR1 MNHEY, CDR2 SVGAGI. Trimming at V came to 5 bases and at J to 4 bases, leaving 4 bases not matched to a gene. The CDR3 is 14 residues long. DNA for the CDR3: TGTGCCAGCAGTACGACAGGGGCAGGAAACACCATATATTTT. As protein: CASSTTGAGNTIYF.